The text below deals with one TCR beta chain. Its recognized antigen is unknown. No qualities accompany the bases; no much larger clone lies one base away. There are 19 amino acids in the CDR3, from cysteine to phenylalanine inclusive. CDR3 DNA is the only sequence kept; it has 57 bases, read in frame from the first base. V ends up 7 bases short and J 3 bases short, with an unmatched junction base count of 18. Via the germline V gene (reference sequence), CDR1 is MNHEY and CDR2 SMNVEV. The entry originates in a study of blood T cell repertoires in COVID-19 (dated by TCRdb to 2020 to 2022). In terms of the full investigation: The collaborator samples originated in the United States, Italy and Spain and spanned the acute and convalescent phases of COVID-19. The material from the prospective study consisted of cDNA or gDNA derived from T cells, B-cell-depleted T cells, or PBMCs. The dataset comprised deeply sampled blood TCRbeta repertoires from subjects exposed to, actively infected with, or recovered from COVID-19. A freely available public database, intended as a resource for researchers studying the immune response to SARS-CoV-2, is where the repertoires were released. The samples were drawn from two sources: the first 160 participants of the ongoing ImmuneRACE study, and 950 to 1,500 subjects contributed by 6 global collaborators. A de-identified subject ID, COVID-19 status, age in years and sex were almost always included in the sample metadata. Where HLA class I and class II types were available, the types were taken from metadata supplied by the sample provider, not from assay-based typing.

On the study overall, not on this receptor specifically: The amount of clinical and demographic metadata varied by source and participant and was provided uncurated.

TCRbeta CDR3 regions were amplified from genomic DNA using the immunoSEQ Assay, a bias-controlled multiplex PCR. Under the source paper's analysis protocol: Nucleated cell counts per sample were estimated from amplification of reference gene primers within the assay. To quantify the absolute abundance of each unique TCRbeta CDR3 rearrangement, sequence reads were collapsed and filtered. For each sample, productive Simpson clonality was calculated by taking the square root of Simpson's diversity index across productive rearrangements. TCRdb stores this immuneACCESS table with in-frame sequences only. Part of the clones is absent; in the studies checked, under half of the shortfall reflects unresolved V genes, and no reason is known for the rest. The V and J calls and clone size are taken from that table; D and trimming were inferred from the DNA. The sample yields fewer than 85,000 clones; less than 90% were counted once. The ten largest make up around a tenth of the sample.

Each collaborating institution followed its own protocols to collect whole blood in K2EDTA tubes. For TCRbeta analysis, collaborators shipped samples as frozen whole blood, isolated PBMCs, or DNA extracted from either of those sample types. This clonotype was sampled from a human donor in a cohort sampled during active COVID-19. The sequencing sample was made of peripheral blood. This receptor chain uses TRBV27 and TRBJ1-2, and 12 bases in between align with TRBD1. The sequenced DNA is TGTGCCAGCACTGCCTCCGGGACAGGGGGCAGGGTCCTCGACTATGGCTACACCTTC. Its protein product is CASTASGTGGRVLDYGYTF.